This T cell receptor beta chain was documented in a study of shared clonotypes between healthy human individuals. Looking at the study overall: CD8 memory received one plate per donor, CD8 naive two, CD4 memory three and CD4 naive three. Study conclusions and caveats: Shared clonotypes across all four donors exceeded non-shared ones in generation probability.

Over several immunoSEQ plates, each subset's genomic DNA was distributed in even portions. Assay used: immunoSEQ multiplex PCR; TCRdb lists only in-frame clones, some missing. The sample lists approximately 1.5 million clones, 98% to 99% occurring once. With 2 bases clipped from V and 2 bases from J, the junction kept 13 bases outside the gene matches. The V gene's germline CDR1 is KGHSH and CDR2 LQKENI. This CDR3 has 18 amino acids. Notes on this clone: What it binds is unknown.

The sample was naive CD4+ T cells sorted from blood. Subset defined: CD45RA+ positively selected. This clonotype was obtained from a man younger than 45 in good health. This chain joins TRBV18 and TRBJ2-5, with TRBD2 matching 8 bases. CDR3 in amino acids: CASSPSLGISGIQETQYF. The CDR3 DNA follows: TGTGCCAGCTCACCATCCCTTGGAATTAGCGGGATTCAAGAGACCCAGTACTTC.